The 18 T cell receptor beta chains below come from one sample, sequenced in a study of tumor-infiltrating lymphocytes in localized non-small cell lung cancer. Generated by immunoSEQ multiplex PCR, the TCRdb table keeps only in-frame clones and is missing some. The table records about 6,300 clones, more than 65% of them present only once. The material sequenced was lung tumor tissue. These receptors all stem from a human donor with non-small cell lung cancer.

The V call is TRBV14, the J call TRBJ2-1; 9 nucleotides align to TRBD2. The length of the CDR3 is 15 residues. In germline, CDR1 is SGHDN, CDR2 FVKESK. V shed 5 bases and J 7 bases; nucleotides not matched to a gene: 9. The CDR3 nucleotides read TGTGCCAGCAGCAGGAAGCGGGAGGCGAGGAATGAGCAGTTCTTC. Its translation is CASSRKREARNEQFF.

The chain joins TRBV7-8 to TRBJ2-1; the D gene is possibly TRBD2 (5 bases). The CDR3 has 14 amino acids. Trimming shortened V by 2 bases and J by 16 bases, and 21 bases separated the two germline ends. Per the germline V gene, CDR1 is SGHVS and CDR2 is FQNEAQ. The CDR3 protein is CASSLTAWAYGVFF. The CDR3 nucleotides read TGTGCCAGCAGCTTAACAGCGTGGGCGTACGGGGTCTTCTTC. Combining the CDR3 with reference TRBV7-8 and TRBJ2-1 gives the whole variable domain GAGVSQSPRYKVAKRGQDVALRCDPISGHVSLFWYQQALGQGPEFLTYFQNEAQLDKSGLPSDRFFAERPEGSVSTLKIQRTQQEDSAVYLCASSLTAWAYGVFFGPGTRLTVL.

The gene calls are TRBV19 and TRBJ2-5; 10 nucleotides agree with TRBD2. The germline gives CDR1 LNHDA, CDR2 SQIVND (reference sequence). V gave up 7 bases and J gave up 5 bases; unmatched junction bases: 13. There are 16 residues in the CDR3. In DNA form, the CDR3 reads TGTGCCAGTACCCGTTTGGCTAGCGGGGGAGTGGAGACCCAGTACTTC. This encodes CASTRLASGGVETQYF.

The rearrangement joins TRBV11-3 to TRBJ1-1, with D unresolved. CDR1 SGHNT and CDR2 YENEEA come from the germline V gene. V lost 5 bases and J 1 base, leaving 11 bases between the germline ends. This CDR3 region has 14 residues. In nucleotides, the CDR3 is TGTGCCAGCAGCCCCATGGCCCAGAACACTGAAGCTTTCTTT. Residues: CASSPMAQNTEAFF.

The chain recombines TRBV6-6 with TRBJ1-2; 9 nucleotides match TRBD1. Germline CDR1 reads MNHNY; CDR2 reads SVGAGI (reference sequence). Trimming at V came to 7 bases and at J to 8 bases, leaving 14 bases not matched to a gene. This CDR3 spans 15 amino acids. The CDR3 DNA follows: TGTGCCAGCATTCTCTCCTTCGGACAGGGGAACGGCTACACCTTC. Protein: CASILSFGQGNGYTF.

The sample holds one count of this clone. The chain is built from TRBV6-5 and TRBJ1-2; 9 nucleotides line up with TRBD1. Looked up from germline, CDR1 is MNHEY and CDR2 is SVGAGI. This CDR3 has 13 amino acids. Unmatched junction bases numbered 6, after V lost 6 bases and J lost 7 bases. The CDR3 nucleotides read TGTGCCAGCAGACCAAGGGACAGGGTTGGCTACACCTTC. Translation: CASRPRDRVGYTF.

This clone has just a few counts. The chain links TRBV6-6 to TRBJ1-1; no firm D call. The CDR3 length is 14 residues. Trimming took off 2 bases at V and 5 bases at J, with 12 bases between the two ends. The germline V gene encodes CDR1 MNHNY and CDR2 SVGAGI (reference sequence). CDR3 sequence (DNA): TGTGCCAGCAGTTACCCCGCTTGGGGAACTGAAGCTTTCTTT. Protein product: CASSYPAWGTEAFF.

This chain joins TRBV11-3 and TRBJ2-1; no firm D call. The CDR3 has 13 amino acids. Germline V gene lookup returns CDR1 SGHNT and CDR2 YENEEA. Trimming shortened V by 5 bases and J by 1 base, and 6 bases separated the two germline ends. CDR3 DNA sequence: TGTGCCAGCAGCGGGATTTCCTACAATGAGCAGTTCTTC. It is translated as CASSGISYNEQFF. Using reference TRBV11-3 and TRBJ2-1 for the parts outside the CDR3, the full variable domain is EAGVVQSPRYKIIEKKQPVAFWCNPISGHNTLYWYLQNLGQGPELLIRYENEEAVDDSQLPKDRFSAERLKGVDSTLKIQPAELGDSAVYLCASSGISYNEQFFGPGTRLTVL.

This clone was seen only a few times. The chain is built from TRBV30 and TRBJ2-6, with 9 positions matching TRBD1. V lost 4 bases, J lost 2 bases, and 6 bases stayed unmatched. The CDR3 contains 16 residues. Germline V gives CDR1 GTSNPN, CDR2 SVGIG (reference sequence). In DNA, the CDR3 is TGTGCCTGGACACGGGACAGGGTACCTGGGGCCAACGTCCTGACTTTC. As protein: CAWTRDRVPGANVLTF.

The rearrangement links TRBV6-6 to TRBJ2-7; TRBD1 matches 7 bases. After removal of 6 bases from V and 5 bases from J, the junction contained 7 bases not matched to a gene. This CDR3 region has 13 residues. CDR1 and CDR2 from the germline V gene are MNHNY and SVGAGI (reference sequence). The CDR3 loop is CASRETGSHEQYF. DNA of the CDR3: TGTGCCAGCAGAGAGACAGGGTCCCACGAGCAGTACTTC.

The count of this clone is one. The chain employs TRBV29-1 and TRBJ2-2, with 7 bases that match TRBD2. The CDR3 length is 15 residues. J gave up 2 bases and V 3 bases, and 6 bases lay outside the gene matches. Looked up from germline, CDR1 is SQVTM and CDR2 is ANQGSEA. CDR3 in DNA: TGCAGCGTTGAGTTGGGCGGGGGAAACACCGGGGAGCTGTTTTTT. Residues: CSVELGGGNTGELFF.

This clone has just one count. The chain couples TRBV6-5 to TRBJ1-2; D possibly corresponds to TRBD1 (6 bases). Germline-derived CDR1 and CDR2 are MNHEY and SVGAGI. This CDR3 spans 14 amino acids. The ends were cut back, 4 bases at V and 7 bases at J, with 16 bases in the middle. CDR3 sequence reads: CASSLRQVLGGYTF. CDR3 nucleotides: TGTGCCAGCAGTTTAAGACAGGTCCTGGGTGGCTACACCTTC.

V and J are TRBV7-9 and TRBJ2-7, with TRBD2 matching over 12 bases. Germline values: CDR1 SEHNR, CDR2 FQNEAQ (reference sequence). The V gene end was trimmed by 9 bases and the J gene end by 12 bases; junction bases not matched to a gene: 9. The length of the CDR3 is 12 residues. The CDR3 DNA reads as TGTGCCAGTAGCGGACTAGCGGGGCCTACGTACTTC. Its protein is CASSGLAGPTYF.

V is TRBV7-8 and J is TRBJ1-5; weak D call: TRBD1 (5 bases). V was clipped by 5 bases and J by 0 bases, with 11 bases between them. Germline V lookup: CDR1 SGHVS, CDR2 FQNEAQ. This CDR3 is built from 15 residues. CDR3 nucleotide sequence: TGTGCCAGCAGCCACTGGGACGGTAGCAATCAGCCCCAGCATTTT. Protein product: CASSHWDGSNQPQHF.

The chain links TRBV7-9 to TRBJ2-7, with a weak D call TRBD1 (5 bases). Germline V gene lookup returns CDR1 SEHNR and CDR2 FQNEAQ (reference sequence). V was cut by 0 bases and J by 2 bases, with 8 bases left in between. The CDR3 consists of 14 residues. CDR3 DNA: TGTGCCAGCAGCTTAGCGGGGCTGCCCTACGAGCAGTACTTC. It encodes CASSLAGLPYEQYF.

The rearrangement joins TRBV28 to TRBJ2-2; no firm D call. Germline CDR1 MDHEN, CDR2 SYDVKM. The CDR3 spans 13 residues. The V end was cut by 2 bases, the J end by 6 bases, with 7 bases between. DNA for the CDR3: TGTGCCAGCAGTTTAGGGTATGCCGGGGAGCTGTTTTTT. It translates to CASSLGYAGELFF.

In its sample, this clone was seen once. The rearrangement joins TRBV5-1 to TRBJ2-7; 8 bases align to TRBD2. The CDR3 length is 14 residues. The V gene's germline CDR1 is SGHRS and CDR2 YFSETQ. Trimming removed 4 bases from V and 3 bases from J; junction bases left unmatched: 6. For the CDR3, the DNA is TGCGCCAGCAGCCGGGGGGGGTTAGGCTACGAGCAGTACTTC. As protein: CASSRGGLGYEQYF. Using reference TRBV5-1 and TRBJ2-7 for the parts outside the CDR3, the full variable domain is KAGVTQTPRYLIKTRGQQVTLSCSPISGHRSVSWYQQTPGQGLQFLFEYFSETQRNKGNFPGRFSGRQFSNSRSEMNVSTLELGDSALYLCASSRGGLGYEQYFGPGTRLTVT.

This clone appeared a few times. This chain links TRBV7-9 with TRBJ1-1; D may be TRBD1 (5 bases). CDR1 and CDR2 from the germline V gene are SEHNR and FQNEAQ (reference sequence). The CDR3 consists of 12 residues. V shed 5 bases and J shed 11 bases, with 15 bases lying between them. The CDR3 sequence: CASSSSPGTAFF. CDR3 nucleotide sequence: TGTGCCAGCAGCAGTTCCCCCGGGACGGCTTTCTTT.